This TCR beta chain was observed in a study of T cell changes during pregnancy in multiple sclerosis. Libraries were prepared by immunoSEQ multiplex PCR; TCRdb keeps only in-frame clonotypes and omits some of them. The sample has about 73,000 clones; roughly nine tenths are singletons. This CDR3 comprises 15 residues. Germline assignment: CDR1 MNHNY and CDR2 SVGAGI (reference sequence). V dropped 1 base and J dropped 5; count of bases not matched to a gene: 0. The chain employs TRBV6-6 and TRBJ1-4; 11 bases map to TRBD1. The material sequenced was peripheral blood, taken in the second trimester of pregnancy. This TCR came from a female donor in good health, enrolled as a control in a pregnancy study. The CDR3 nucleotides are TGTGCCAGCAGTTACTGGGACAGGGGGAATGAAAAACTGTTTTTT. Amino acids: CASSYWDRGNEKLFF.